This T cell receptor (beta chain) stems from a study of high-grade serous ovarian cancer treatment subgroups. Study as a whole: Mean per sample: approximately 14,000 reads, around 7,100 unique TCR beta rearrangements.

CDR1 and CDR2 (germline): SGHVS, FQNEAQ. There are 15 residues in the CDR3. V lost 6 bases and J lost 8, with 22 bases in between. Study results and limitations: Higher neoantigen levels went with greater TCR clonal relatedness. Repertoire similarity ranged roughly 0.1 to 0.85 between tumors of one patient.

Tumor samples were obtained before definitive surgery or chemotherapy. Worth noting for this clone: Its antigen is currently unknown.

Clones were sequenced by immunoSEQ multiplex PCR, and TCRdb holds only the in-frame ones, with some missing. The table shows over a thousand clones, with approximately 67% occurring only once. V usage is TRBV7-8 and J usage is TRBJ1-1; D might be TRBD1 (6 bases). Sequencing was performed on tumor tissue. The clonotype was recovered from a human donor with high-grade serous ovarian cancer. The CDR3, as DNA: TGTGCCAGCAGGAAAGTACAGGGCCCGAGCGTGGAAGCTTTCTTT. Its translation is CASRKVQGPSVEAFF. Combining the CDR3 with reference TRBV7-8 and TRBJ1-1 gives the whole variable domain GAGVSQSPRYKVAKRGQDVALRCDPISGHVSLFWYQQALGQGPEFLTYFQNEAQLDKSGLPSDRFFAERPEGSVSTLKIQRTQQEDSAVYLCASRKVQGPSVEAFFGQGTRLTVV.